This TCR beta chain was retrieved from a study of T cells after yellow fever vaccination (dated by TCRdb to the late 2010s). General notes on the study: The SMART-Seq v4 Ultra Low Input RNA kit was used to prepare libraries from fractions with low cell numbers. To follow T-cell clones before and after both primary and booster YFV17D yellow fever vaccination, bulk TCR alpha and beta repertoires underwent longitudinal sequencing. The cohort comprised two healthy male donors, one aged 18 to 30 and one aged 30 to 40 years. Bulk PBMC replicates and cell subsets were isolated from blood drawn at multiple timepoints before and after both primary and secondary immunization.

Sequenced on an Illumina NovaSeq 6000. TCR cDNA was made using 5'RACE template switching, a step that added a universal primer site and unique molecular identifiers. cDNA synthesis was primed from both the TCR alpha and TCR beta constant segments. Libraries were amplified in two PCR steps, with sample barcodes and sequencing adapters added in the second step. Sequencing of libraries was done on Illumina HiSeq 2500 (2x100 bp) or NovaSeq (2x150 bp). Under the source paper's analysis protocol: Demultiplexing of reads and collapsing into UMI consensus sequences were performed with MIGEC, and V(D)J alignment was carried out with MiXCR. Vaccine-responding clonotypes were identified with edgeR using replicate PBMC samples, with FDR below 0.01 and a log2 fold change above 5 up to day 15 being required. Each bulk clonotype was labeled CD4 or CD8 based on which sequenced repertoire, CD4 or CD8, contained the clonotype at higher abundance. TCRdb itself trimmed the public reads at Q25 with fastp, ran MiXCR and retained productive beta chains. One record per CDR3 amino acid sequence lists the most common genes and DNA. None of the V and J calls come from the authors' own analysis; TCRdb made them. Within this sample are about 320,000 distinct CDR3 sequences, with 9.5% to 12% of them counted one time only. The ten largest clones represent 3.3% of the sample.

The paper as a whole reports these results and caveats: A small fraction of clonotypes showed up in both the CD4 and CD8 compartments, probably as a result of convergent recombination. Computational filtering was needed because FACS-sorted repertoires could contain abundant contaminating clonotypes from the bulk population. After the booster, most of the clones that had expanded following primary vaccination were detected again (roughly 96% of CD4 and roughly 88% of CD8), which suggests that memory was broadly maintained. Only a couple of donors were included in the study, so the extent to which the findings can be generalized is limited. The secondary T-cell response was weaker than the primary response but faster, peaking on day 5 instead of day 15.

The intended sense of this specimen's treatment or condition label: live attenuated yellow fever vaccine strain. PBMCs were isolated from peripheral blood using a standard Ficoll-Paque protocol. CD4 and CD8 T-cell fractions were isolated with Dynabeads CD4 and CD8 positive selection kits. TriZol was used to extract RNA from bulk PBMCs, CD4 and CD8 fractions, and dextramer-positive and dextramer-negative fractions. About this clonotype itself: Its binding antigen is unknown. Within one base of it there is no much larger clone, and no base qualities were kept.

The sample consisted of CD4+ T cells sorted from PBMCs, taken 45 days after the yellow fever booster vaccination. The TCR originated in a man in his late teens or twenties who received the YFV17D yellow fever vaccine.

The CDR3 region reads CATSAAETQYF. In nucleotides, the sequence is TGTGCCACCAGTGCAGCAGAGACCCAGTACTTC. The rearranged chain carries TRBV24-1 and TRBJ2-5, with no confident D gene call. Relative to germline, V is 5 bases shorter and J is 4 bases shorter, with 4 bases between their ends. Including the terminal cysteine and phenylalanine, the CDR3 comprises 11 residues. Only CDR3 DNA remains: 33 bases, in frame from the first base. As encoded in the germline V gene, CDR1 is KGHDR while CDR2 is SFDVKD.